This passage covers 30 T cell receptor beta chains from one sample sequenced in a study of T cells in Graves' hyperthyroidism and ophthalmopathy. Researchers took RNA transcripts and amplified the TCR beta CDR3 regions from them. Using the HTBI primer set, a first-round RT-PCR was run on the TCR CDR3. A single record per CDR3 protein comes from TCRdb applying MiXCR to the multiplex PCR reads. The table shows hundreds of thousands of distinct CDR3 sequences, with 11% to 15% occurring only once. Sequences were obtained from blood. The receptors were gathered from a woman aged 18-29 years with Graves' hyperthyroidism.

This sequence joins TRBV24-1 and TRBJ2-1; TRBD2 agrees at 9 bases. Germline values: CDR1 KGHDR, CDR2 SFDVKD. There are 15 residues in the CDR3. After removal of 7 bases from V and 4 bases from J, the junction contained 7 bases not matched to a gene. The CDR3 sequence: CATRGGTSRYNEQFF. In nucleotides, the CDR3 is TGTGCCACCAGGGGGGGGACTAGCAGGTACAATGAGCAGTTCTTC.

This chain connects TRBV5-5 to TRBJ1-1; no definite D call. V was shortened by 2 bases and J by 3 bases, with 5 bases between the two germline ends. Germline V gene sequence: CDR1 SGHKS, CDR2 YYEKEE (reference sequence). The CDR3 totals 12 residues. The CDR3 region has the DNA TGTGCCAGCAGCTTTCTGGACACTGAAGCTTTCTTT. Amino acid sequence: CASSFLDTEAFF.

The genes are TRBV7-2 and TRBJ2-3; maybe TRBD1 (5 bases). V was shortened by 2 bases and J by 2 bases, with 8 bases between the two germline ends. The CDR3 spans 14 residues. Germline lookup yields CDR1 SGHTA and CDR2 FQGNSA. The CDR3 coding sequence is TGTGCCAGCAGCTTACAGGGCCCCACAGATACGCAGTATTTT. Protein sequence: CASSLQGPTDTQYF.

This clonotype was picked up a small number of times. The chain is built from TRBV10-3 and TRBJ2-1; 9 bases map to TRBD1. Trimming took 9 bases from V and 5 from J; bases not matched to a gene: 2. CDR3 size: 12 residues. CDR1 and CDR2 (germline): ENHRY, SYGVKD. This CDR3 reads CAIGDRDNEQFF. CDR3 nucleotide sequence: TGTGCCATTGGGGACAGGGACAATGAGCAGTTCTTC.

V and J are TRBV20-1 and TRBJ2-7, with D perhaps assigned TRBD1 or TRBD2 (6 bases each). The germline CDR1 and CDR2 sequences are DFQATT and SNEGSKA (reference sequence). The CDR3 totals 13 residues. Deletions cut 8 bases from V and 2 bases from J, with 16 bases between. The CDR3: CSPKGGGTYEQYF. The CDR3 DNA follows: TGCAGTCCAAAGGGGGGCGGTACCTACGAGCAGTACTTC.

This clonotype occurred a few times. V is TRBV3-1 and J is TRBJ2-2; 7 nucleotides line up with TRBD1. From germline, CDR1 is LGHDT and CDR2 YNNKEL (reference sequence). This CDR3 contains 15 residues. The ends lost 5 bases at V and 2 bases at J; junction bases unmatched: 5. CDR3 DNA: TGTGCCAGCAGCTCGACAGGGAGTAACACCGGGGAGCTGTTTTTT. Translated: CASSSTGSNTGELFF.

This clonotype was detected a few times. This chain links TRBV15 with TRBJ1-5; D might be TRBD1 (6 bases). CDR1 is LNHNV and CDR2 is YYDKDF in the germline V gene (reference sequence). The CDR3 runs to 14 residues. Trimming removed 2 bases at V and 6 bases at J, with 11 bases between. CDR3 region: CATSRYRAAQPQHF. As DNA, the CDR3 is TGTGCCACCAGCAGATACAGGGCAGCTCAGCCCCAGCATTTT. Supplemented by reference TRBV15 and TRBJ1-5, the full variable domain reads DAMVIQNPRYQVTQFGKPVTLSCSQTLNHNVMYWYQQKSSQAPKLLFHYYDKDFNNEADTPDNFQSRRPNTSFCFLDIRSPGLGDTAMYLCATSRYRAAQPQHFGDGTRLSIL.

This clonotype was counted a few times. Written as DNA, the CDR3 is TGTGCCAGTACAAGGGACTTATTAACACTGATGGCTTTCTTT. Translating it yields CASTRDLLTLMAFF. The chain uses TRBV19 and TRBJ1-1; tentative D call: TRBD1 (5 bases). V was shortened by 7 bases and J by 11 bases, with 23 bases between the two germline ends. Germline V gene data show CDR1 as LNHDA and CDR2 as SQIVND (reference sequence). CDR3 length equals 14 residues.

This chain connects TRBV15 to TRBJ2-7, with D perhaps matching TRBD1 or TRBD2 (6 bases each). Germline-derived CDR1 and CDR2 are LNHNV and YYDKDF (reference sequence). The CDR3 is 12 residues long. Trimming removed 10 bases at V and 5 bases at J, with 15 bases between. The CDR3 nucleotides read TGTGCCATCCTTAGGGGGGTGGACGAGCAGTACTTC. As protein: CAILRGVDEQYF.

This clonotype has at least ten counts. V usage is TRBV24-1 and J usage is TRBJ1-5; the match to TRBD1 covers 7 bases. V was pared by 3 bases and J by 2 bases, with 6 bases of the junction left unmatched. Germline V gene lookup returns CDR1 KGHDR and CDR2 SFDVKD. The CDR3 has 16 amino acids. The CDR3 DNA reads as TGTGCCACCAGTGATGCCAGACAGGGAGGCAATCAGCCCCAGCATTTT. Amino acids: CATSDARQGGNQPQHF.

The rearrangement joins TRBV20-1 to TRBJ2-7; 14 bases are a match to TRBD2. V dropped 3 bases and J dropped 2; count of bases not matched to a gene: 6. The CDR3 extends over 16 amino acids. Germline V gene sequence: CDR1 DFQATT, CDR2 SNEGSKA (reference sequence). CDR3 loop: CSASLTSGRAPYEQYF. CDR3 in DNA: TGCAGTGCTAGTTTGACTAGCGGGAGGGCCCCCTACGAGCAGTACTTC.

The rearrangement links TRBV10-1 to TRBJ1-1; weak D call: TRBD1 (6 bases). The CDR3 sequence is 14 residues long. The ends were cut back, 5 bases at V and 6 bases at J, with 16 bases in the middle. Germline V gene sequence: CDR1 WNHNN, CDR2 SYGVQD (reference sequence). DNA for the CDR3: TGCGCCAGCAGTCCCGGGACACGTCGATCTGAAGCTTTCTTT. Its translation is CASSPGTRRSEAFF.

This sequence joins TRBV6-1 and TRBJ2-1; 7 bases fit TRBD2. V lost 6 bases and J lost 4; bases outside the gene matches: 15. Looked up from germline, CDR1 is MNHNS and CDR2 is SASEGT. The CDR3 runs to 17 residues. The CDR3 reads CASRRWASGSPYNEQFF. The CDR3 DNA reads TGTGCCAGCAGAAGGTGGGCTAGCGGTTCGCCTTACAATGAGCAGTTCTTC.

This clonotype was seen many times. This sequence joins TRBV7-2 and TRBJ2-7, with 7 bases that match TRBD1. V shed 4 bases and J 3 bases; nucleotides not matched to a gene: 6. The CDR3 is 14 residues long. Germline V CDR1 and CDR2: SGHTA, FQGNSA. The CDR3 sequence is CASSSSGQSYEQYF. The CDR3 bases are TGTGCCAGCAGCTCCTCGGGACAGAGCTACGAGCAGTACTTC.

Comment on this clonotype: This may be a read error: a much more frequent sequence differs by one nucleotide. The CDR3 here is CASSRQGPGIYEQYF. As DNA, the CDR3 is TGTGCCAGCAGCAGACAGGGGCCAGGTATTTACGAGCAGTACTTC. The chain uses TRBV5-4 and TRBJ2-7, with 8 bases aligning to TRBD1. J was trimmed by 4 bases and V by 4 bases; bases with no gene match: 10. This CDR3 region has 15 residues. Per the germline V gene, CDR1 is SGHNT and CDR2 is YYREEE (reference sequence).

This clonotype was observed many times. The V and J genes are TRBV18 and TRBJ2-7, with D possibly being TRBD1 or TRBD2 (5 bases each). V was cut by 0 bases and J by 3 bases, with 12 bases left in between. CDR1 is KGHSH and CDR2 is LQKENI in the germline V gene. CDR3 length: 15 amino acids. The CDR3 DNA reads as TGTGCCAGCTCACCACCGAGCCGGGACCACTACGAGCAGTACTTC. Its protein product is CASSPPSRDHYEQYF.

This clonotype was counted between two and nine times. The chain combines TRBV29-1 with TRBJ1-2; TRBD1 is a possible D gene (5 bases). The germline CDR1 and CDR2 sequences are SQVTM and ANQGSEA. The ends were cut back, 8 bases at V and 0 bases at J, with 13 bases in the middle. This CDR3 has 13 amino acids. This CDR3 is CSLNRPPNYGYTF. For the CDR3, the DNA is TGCAGCCTAAACAGGCCTCCTAACTATGGCTACACCTTC.

This clonotype was found many times. The CDR3 region has the DNA TGTGCCAGCAGCTTAGAGGGGCAGAGCCTTTATGGCTACACCTTC. It codes for CASSLEGQSLYGYTF. V is TRBV7-2 and J is TRBJ1-2; maybe TRBD1 (5 bases). Per germline, CDR1 SGHTA and CDR2 FQGNSA. This CDR3 has 15 residues. V dropped 1 base and J dropped 5 bases, with 14 bases sitting between them.

This clonotype was detected many times. The chain couples TRBV6-1 to TRBJ2-2; no clear D. V shed 11 bases and J shed 5 bases, with 15 bases lying between them. Germline V gene sequence: CDR1 MNHNS, CDR2 SASEGT. This CDR3 contains 13 residues. In DNA form, the CDR3 reads TGTGCCGTCAAGAGGACCTCGACCGGGGAGCTGTTTTTT. As protein: CAVKRTSTGELFF.

The table lists this clonotype with a few counts. This clone may be a read error of a much larger clone one base away. The V and J genes are TRBV13 and TRBJ2-2, with a possible D match to TRBD2 (5 bases). CDR1 and CDR2 from the germline V gene are PRHDT and FYEKMQ (reference sequence). The CDR3 runs 15 residues. The CDR3 loop reads CASSPTNRPTGELLF. DNA of the CDR3: TGTGCCAGCAGCCCCACCAACCGTCCCACCGGGGAGCTGCTTTTT.

This clonotype was seen many times. V is TRBV29-1 and J is TRBJ2-1, with 7 bases fitting TRBD2. The CDR3 loop spans 18 amino acids. V was clipped by 5 bases and J by 4 bases; unmatched bases: 20. Germline loops: CDR1 SQVTM, CDR2 ANQGSEA. DNA of the CDR3: TGCAGCGTTAAATACCTTGCGGGAGACCGGGGAGGATACAATGAGCAGTTCTTC. Translation gives CSVKYLAGDRGGYNEQFF.

This chain uses TRBV28 with TRBJ1-6; D uncertain. V lost 3 bases to trimming and J lost 10 bases, with 13 bases between them. Germline CDR1 MDHEN, CDR2 SYDVKM. The CDR3 contains 14 residues. CDR3 nucleotides: TGTGCCAGCAGTTTTGCGGGTAGTAGGTCACCCCTCCACTTT. As protein: CASSFAGSRSPLHF. The full variable domain, completed using reference TRBV28 and TRBJ1-6, is DVKVTQSSRYLVKRTGEKVFLECVQDMDHENMFWYRQDPGLGLRLIYFSYDVKMKEKGDIPEGYSVSREKKERFSLILESASTNQTSMYLCASSFAGSRSPLHFGNGTRLTVT.

There are a few counts of this clonotype. This chain joins TRBV7-9 and TRBJ2-3; 10 positions match TRBD2. Germline assignment: CDR1 SEHNR and CDR2 FQNEAQ (reference sequence). The CDR3 sequence is 17 residues long. The V segment lost 5 bases and the J segment 2 bases; nucleotides outside the gene matches: 10. The CDR3 DNA is TGTGCCAGCAGCACCCGGAGACTAGCGGGTAACACAGATACGCAGTATTTT. It yields the protein CASSTRRLAGNTDTQYF.

The genes are TRBV27 and TRBJ2-1; unclear D gene. V was clipped by 1 base and J by 8 bases, with 12 bases between them. The CDR3 has 14 amino acids. Germline V gene lookup returns CDR1 MNHEY and CDR2 SMNVEV (reference sequence). CDR3 DNA sequence: TGTGCCAGCAGTTTATTCGTGAGTCCAGATGAGCAGTTCTTC. Its translation is CASSLFVSPDEQFF.

In regard to this clonotype: This may arise from a read error, as a much more abundant clone is one base away. The chain is built from TRBV28 and TRBJ2-1; D could derive from TRBD1 or TRBD2 (5 bases each). This CDR3 is 14 amino acids long. The germline CDR1 and CDR2 sequences are MDHEN and SYDVKM. V shed 5 bases and J shed 6 bases, with 14 bases lying between them. CDR3 amino acids: CASSPGTQCNEQFF. In DNA form, the CDR3 reads TGTGCCAGCAGTCCCGGGACCCAATGCAATGAGCAGTTCTTC.

As for this clonotype: A junction end diverges from the germline sequence, so it may reflect a read error. The chain couples TRBV6-1 to TRBJ2-3; 10 nucleotides match TRBD1. Germline V gives CDR1 MNHNS, CDR2 SASEGT. The CDR3 contains 15 residues. The CDR3 spells CAISGRDRGTDTQYF. CDR3 nucleotide sequence: TGTGCCATCAGTGGCCGGGACAGGGGAACAGATACGCAGTATTTT.

This clonotype was recorded many times. The rearrangement uses TRBV18 and TRBJ1-5; D unresolved. Trimming stripped 6 bases from V and 3 bases from J, with 12 bases between. CDR1 is KGHSH and CDR2 is LQKENI in the germline V gene. The length of the CDR3 is 14 residues. The CDR3 loop is CASSNQGYNQPQHF. As DNA, the CDR3 is TGTGCCAGCTCTAATCAAGGGTACAATCAGCCCCAGCATTTT.

The sample holds a few counts of this clonotype. J is TRBJ2-1 and V is TRBV7-9, with D possibly matching TRBD2 (6 bases). This CDR3 is 16 amino acids long. The V end was cut by 5 bases, the J end by 4 bases, with 18 bases between. Germline loops: CDR1 SEHNR, CDR2 FQNEAQ (reference sequence). CDR3 residues: CASSPFIAESYNEQFF. DNA for the CDR3: TGTGCCAGCAGCCCTTTTATAGCGGAGAGTTACAATGAGCAGTTCTTC.

As for this clonotype: A read error may explain this, as a much larger clone is one base away. The rearrangement uses TRBV7-9 and TRBJ2-7; TRBD2 might be the D (7 bases). V lost 5 bases and J 7 bases, leaving 24 bases between the germline ends. Germline CDR1 SEHNR, CDR2 FQNEAQ (reference sequence). The CDR3 runs to 16 residues. CDR3 loop: CASSLIWGGQYNEQYF. Written as DNA, the CDR3 is TGTGCCAGCAGCCTCATTTGGGGGGGCCAGTACAATGAGCAGTACTTC.

The CDR3 DNA follows: TGTGCCAGCACCAGACAGGGGACCGGGGAGCTGTTTTTT. This encodes CASTRQGTGELFF. The chain couples TRBV9 to TRBJ2-2, with 8 bases matching TRBD1. The CDR3 is made up of 13 amino acids. Germline V gives CDR1 SGDLS, CDR2 YYNGEE. Trimming at V came to 6 bases and at J to 5 bases, leaving 3 bases not matched to a gene.